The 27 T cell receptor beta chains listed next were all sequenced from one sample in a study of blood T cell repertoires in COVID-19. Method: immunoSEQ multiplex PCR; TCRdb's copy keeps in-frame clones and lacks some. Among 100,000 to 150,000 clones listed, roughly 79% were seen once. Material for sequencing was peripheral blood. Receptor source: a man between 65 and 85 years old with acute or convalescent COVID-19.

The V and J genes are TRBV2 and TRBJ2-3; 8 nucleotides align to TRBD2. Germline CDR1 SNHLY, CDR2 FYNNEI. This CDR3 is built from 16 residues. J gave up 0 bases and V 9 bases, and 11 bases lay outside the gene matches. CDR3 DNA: TGTGCCAGTCTCATCGGGGGGGCCCCTAGCACAGATACGCAGTATTTT. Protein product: CASLIGGAPSTDTQYF.

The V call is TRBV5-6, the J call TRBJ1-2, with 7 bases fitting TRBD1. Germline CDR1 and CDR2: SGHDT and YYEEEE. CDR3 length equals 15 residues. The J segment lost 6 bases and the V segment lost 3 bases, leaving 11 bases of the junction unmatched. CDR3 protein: CASSWTQGGVDGYTF. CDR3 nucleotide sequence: TGTGCCAGCAGCTGGACGCAGGGGGGCGTCGATGGCTACACCTTC.

DNA for the CDR3: TGTGCCAGCAGTTACGCCCGGGAGGATAGTGAAAAACTGTTTTTT. Amino acid sequence: CASSYAREDSEKLFF. The V and J genes are TRBV6-2 or TRBV6-3 and TRBJ1-4; D not certain. V lost 2 bases to trimming and J lost 7 bases, with 14 bases between them. There are 15 residues in the CDR3. The germline gives CDR1 MNHEY, CDR2 SVGEGT.

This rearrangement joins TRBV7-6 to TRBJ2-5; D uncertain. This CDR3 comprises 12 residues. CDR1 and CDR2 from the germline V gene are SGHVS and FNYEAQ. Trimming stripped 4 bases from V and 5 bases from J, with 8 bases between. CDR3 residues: CASSSRSETQYF. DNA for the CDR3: TGTGCCAGCAGCTCCCGTTCCGAGACCCAGTACTTC. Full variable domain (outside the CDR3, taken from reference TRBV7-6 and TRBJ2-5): GAGVSQSPRYKVTKRGQDVALRCDPISGHVSLYWYRQALGQGPEFLTYFNYEAQQDKSGLPNDRFSAERPEGSISTLTIQRTEQRDSAMYRCASSSRSETQYFGPGTRLLVL.

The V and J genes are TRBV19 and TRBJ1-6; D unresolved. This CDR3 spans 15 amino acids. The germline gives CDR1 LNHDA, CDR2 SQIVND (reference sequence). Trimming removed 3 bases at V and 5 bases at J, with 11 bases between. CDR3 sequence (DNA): TGTGCCAGTAGTATCCTTACAGAGAATAATTCACCCCTCCACTTT. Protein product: CASSILTENNSPLHF.

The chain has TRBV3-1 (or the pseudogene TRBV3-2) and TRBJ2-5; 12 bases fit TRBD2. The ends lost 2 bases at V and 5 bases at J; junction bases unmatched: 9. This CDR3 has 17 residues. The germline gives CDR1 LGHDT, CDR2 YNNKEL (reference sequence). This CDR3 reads CASSQPVASGGAETQYF. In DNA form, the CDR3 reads TGTGCCAGCAGCCAACCTGTGGCTAGCGGGGGGGCGGAGACCCAGTACTTC.

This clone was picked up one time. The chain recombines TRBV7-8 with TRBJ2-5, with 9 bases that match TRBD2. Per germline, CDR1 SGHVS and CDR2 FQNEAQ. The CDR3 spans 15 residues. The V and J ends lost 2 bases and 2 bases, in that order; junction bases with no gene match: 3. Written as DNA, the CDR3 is TGTGCCAGCAGCTTAATTCTAGCGGGACAAGAGACCCAGTACTTC. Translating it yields CASSLILAGQETQYF.

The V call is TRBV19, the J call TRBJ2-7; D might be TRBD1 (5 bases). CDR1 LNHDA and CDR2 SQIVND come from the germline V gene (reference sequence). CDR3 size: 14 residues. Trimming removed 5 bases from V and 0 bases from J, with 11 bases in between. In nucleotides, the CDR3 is TGTGCCAGTAGTGAACAGGTTAGCTCCTACGAGCAGTACTTC. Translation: CASSEQVSSYEQYF. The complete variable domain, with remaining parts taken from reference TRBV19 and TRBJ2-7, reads DGGITQSPKYLFRKEGQNVTLSCEQNLNHDAMYWYRQDPGQGLRLIYYSQIVNDFQKGDIAEGYSVSREKKESFPLTVTSAQKNPTAFYLCASSEQVSSYEQYFGPGTRLTVT.

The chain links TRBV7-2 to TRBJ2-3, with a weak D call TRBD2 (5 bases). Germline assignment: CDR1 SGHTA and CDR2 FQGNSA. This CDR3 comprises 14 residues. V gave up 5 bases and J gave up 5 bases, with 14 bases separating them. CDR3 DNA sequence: TGTGCCAGCAGCCCGAGAGGGAATCGAGATACGCAGTATTTT. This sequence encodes CASSPRGNRDTQYF.

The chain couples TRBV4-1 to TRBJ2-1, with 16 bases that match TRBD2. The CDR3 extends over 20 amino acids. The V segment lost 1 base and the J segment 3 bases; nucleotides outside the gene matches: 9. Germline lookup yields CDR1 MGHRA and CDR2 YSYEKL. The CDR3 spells CASSQAGLAGGALGYNEQFF. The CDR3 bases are TGCGCCAGCAGCCAAGCGGGACTAGCGGGGGGGGCCCTAGGCTACAATGAGCAGTTCTTC.

This chain's CDR3 is CASSVDRGRISPSEQYF. CDR3 coding DNA: TGTGCCAGCAGCGTAGACAGGGGGAGAATAAGCCCCAGCGAGCAGTACTTC. The chain is built from TRBV9 and TRBJ2-7; 8 bases agree with TRBD1. V lost 0 bases, J lost 6 bases, and 14 bases stayed unmatched. Germline V gives CDR1 SGDLS, CDR2 YYNGEE. CDR3 size: 17 residues.

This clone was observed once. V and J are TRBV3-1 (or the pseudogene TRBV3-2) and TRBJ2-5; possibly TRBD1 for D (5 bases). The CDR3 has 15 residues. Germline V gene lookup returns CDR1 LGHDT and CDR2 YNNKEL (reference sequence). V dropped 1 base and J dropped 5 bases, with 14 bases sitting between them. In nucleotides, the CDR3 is TGTGCCAGCAGCCAAGGGATCCAGGGCGTGGAGACCCAGTACTTC. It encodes CASSQGIQGVETQYF.

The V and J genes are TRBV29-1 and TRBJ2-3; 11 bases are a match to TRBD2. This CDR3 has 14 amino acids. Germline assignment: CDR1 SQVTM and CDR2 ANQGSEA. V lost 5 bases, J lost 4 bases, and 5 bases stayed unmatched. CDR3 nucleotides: TGCAGCGTTTTAGCGGGGGGGCCCCCAGATACGCAGTATTTT. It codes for CSVLAGGPPDTQYF.

CDR3 DNA sequence: TGTGCCAGCAGGGGCAGGGGTGGCGAAGAGACCCAGTACTTC. Amino acid sequence: CASRGRGGEETQYF. The V call is TRBV6-5, the J call TRBJ2-5; possible D gene TRBD1, 6 bases. Trimming cost V 6 bases and J 3 bases, with 14 bases left between them. Germline CDR1 reads MNHEY; CDR2 reads SVGAGI. The CDR3 is made up of 14 amino acids.

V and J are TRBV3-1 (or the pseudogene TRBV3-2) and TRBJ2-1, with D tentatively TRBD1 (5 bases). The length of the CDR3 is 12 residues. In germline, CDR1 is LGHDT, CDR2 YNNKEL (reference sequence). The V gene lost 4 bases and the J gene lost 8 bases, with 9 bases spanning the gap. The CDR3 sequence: CASSPGFDEQFF. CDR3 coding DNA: TGTGCCAGCAGCCCAGGGTTTGATGAGCAGTTCTTC.

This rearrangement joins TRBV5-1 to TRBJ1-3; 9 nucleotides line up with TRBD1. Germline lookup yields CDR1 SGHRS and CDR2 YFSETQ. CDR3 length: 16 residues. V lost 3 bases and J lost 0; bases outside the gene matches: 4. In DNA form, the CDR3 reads TGCGCCAGCAGCTGGACAGGGGAGGTCTCTGGAAACACCATATATTTT. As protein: CASSWTGEVSGNTIYF.

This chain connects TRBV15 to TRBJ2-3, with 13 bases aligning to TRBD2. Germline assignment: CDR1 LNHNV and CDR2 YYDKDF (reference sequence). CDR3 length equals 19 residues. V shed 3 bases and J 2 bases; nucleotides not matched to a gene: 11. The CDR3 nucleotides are TGTGCCACCAGCAGTGGACTAGCGGGGGCACCGAGAATCACAGATACGCAGTATTTT. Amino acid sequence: CATSSGLAGAPRITDTQYF.

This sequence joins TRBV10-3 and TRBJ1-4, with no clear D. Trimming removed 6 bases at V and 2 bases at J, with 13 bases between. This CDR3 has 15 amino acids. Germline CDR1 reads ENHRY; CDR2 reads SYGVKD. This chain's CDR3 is CAISNPSATNEKLFF. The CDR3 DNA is TGTGCCATCAGCAATCCTAGTGCGACTAATGAAAAACTGTTTTTT.

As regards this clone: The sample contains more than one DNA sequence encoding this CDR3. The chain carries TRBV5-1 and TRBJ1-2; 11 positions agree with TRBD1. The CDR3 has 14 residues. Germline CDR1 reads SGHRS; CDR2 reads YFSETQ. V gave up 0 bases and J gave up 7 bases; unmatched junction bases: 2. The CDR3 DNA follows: TGCGCCAGCAGCTTGGCAGGGACAGGGGGTGGCTACACCTTC. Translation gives CASSLAGTGGGYTF.

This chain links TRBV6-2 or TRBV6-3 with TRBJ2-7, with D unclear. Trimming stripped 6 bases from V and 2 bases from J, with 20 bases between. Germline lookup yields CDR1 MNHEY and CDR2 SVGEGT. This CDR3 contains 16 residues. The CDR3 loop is CASSSIDSPPAYEQYF. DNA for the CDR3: TGTGCCAGCAGCAGTATTGACTCCCCACCCGCCTACGAGCAGTACTTC.

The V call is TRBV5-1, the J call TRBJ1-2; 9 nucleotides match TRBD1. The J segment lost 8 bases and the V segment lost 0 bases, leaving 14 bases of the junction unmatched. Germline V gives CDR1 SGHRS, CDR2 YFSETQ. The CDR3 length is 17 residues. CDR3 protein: CASSLEGTGQQLWGYTF. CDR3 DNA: TGCGCCAGCAGCTTGGAAGGGACAGGGCAACAACTATGGGGCTACACCTTC.

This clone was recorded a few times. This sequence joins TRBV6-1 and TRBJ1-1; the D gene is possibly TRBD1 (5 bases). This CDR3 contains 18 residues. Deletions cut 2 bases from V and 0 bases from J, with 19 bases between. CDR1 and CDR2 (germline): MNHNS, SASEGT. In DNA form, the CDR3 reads TGTGCCAGCAGTGAACGCCCCGGGGCGGGGGTAATGAACACTGAAGCTTTCTTT. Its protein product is CASSERPGAGVMNTEAFF.

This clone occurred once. The DNA for the CDR3 is TGTGCCAGCAGCCAGCCCCCTCCCGGGACAGCAAATTCACCCCTCCACTTT. Protein: CASSQPPPGTANSPLHF. The chain is built from TRBV3-1 (or the pseudogene TRBV3-2) and TRBJ1-6, with 7 positions matching TRBD1. Germline CDR1 LGHDT, CDR2 YNNKEL (reference sequence). CDR3 size: 17 residues. V gave up 3 bases and J gave up 7 bases; unmatched junction bases: 12.

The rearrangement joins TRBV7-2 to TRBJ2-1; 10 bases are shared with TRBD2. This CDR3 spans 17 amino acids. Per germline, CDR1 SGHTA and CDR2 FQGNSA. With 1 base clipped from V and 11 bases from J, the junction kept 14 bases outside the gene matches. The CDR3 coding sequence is TGTGCCAGCAGCTTAGATTTAGCGGGGGGCCGCCGGAGGAAGCAGTTCTTC. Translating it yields CASSLDLAGGRRRKQFF.

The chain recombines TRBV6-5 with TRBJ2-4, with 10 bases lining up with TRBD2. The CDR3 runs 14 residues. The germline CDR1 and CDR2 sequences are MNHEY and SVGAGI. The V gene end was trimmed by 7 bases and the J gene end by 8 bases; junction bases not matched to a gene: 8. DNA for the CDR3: TGTGCCAGCAAACCAGCGGGGGGGCAATACATTCAGTACTTC. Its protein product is CASKPAGGQYIQYF.

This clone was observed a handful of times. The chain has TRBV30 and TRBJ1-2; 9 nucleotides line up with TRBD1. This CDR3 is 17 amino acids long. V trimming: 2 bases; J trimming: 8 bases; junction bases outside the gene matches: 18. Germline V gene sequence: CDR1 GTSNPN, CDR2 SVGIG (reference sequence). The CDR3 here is CAWSKPGQGVLRGGYTF. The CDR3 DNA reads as TGTGCCTGGAGTAAGCCGGGACAGGGTGTGTTGAGGGGCGGCTACACCTTC.

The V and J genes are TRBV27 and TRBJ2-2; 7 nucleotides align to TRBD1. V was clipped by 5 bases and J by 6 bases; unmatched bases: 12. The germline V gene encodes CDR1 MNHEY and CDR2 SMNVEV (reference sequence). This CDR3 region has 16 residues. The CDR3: CASSMGVRQGSGELFF. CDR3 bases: TGTGCCAGCAGTATGGGGGTGAGACAGGGATCCGGGGAGCTGTTTTTT.